Following are 16 T cell receptor beta chains from one sample sequenced in a study of blood T cell repertoires in COVID-19. The method was immunoSEQ multiplex PCR; TCRdb's version includes in-frame clones alone and lacks a portion of them. The repertoire includes 250,000 to 300,000 clones, about 87% of them detected once, and 6.9% sits in the top ten. Sequencing input: peripheral blood. These receptors all stem from a woman under 40 who had recovered from COVID-19.

This clone was observed a single time. The rearrangement links TRBV20-1 to TRBJ1-6; TRBD1 is a possible D gene (5 bases). The CDR3 is 13 amino acids. CDR1 and CDR2 (germline): DFQATT, SNEGSKA (reference sequence). V was trimmed by 3 bases and J by 4 bases, leaving 7 bases between them. The CDR3 nucleotides are TGCAGTGCTAGTCCAGGGTATAATTCACCCCTCCACTTT. Protein sequence: CSASPGYNSPLHF.

The V and J genes are TRBV27 and TRBJ2-3; 8 nucleotides agree with TRBD2. The CDR3 length is 17 residues. V trimming: 5 bases; J trimming: 0 bases; junction bases outside the gene matches: 10. CDR1 and CDR2 (germline): MNHEY, SMNVEV (reference sequence). For the CDR3, the DNA is TGTGCCAGCAGTCTCCATAGCGGGGTACGAAGCACAGATACGCAGTATTTT. Protein sequence: CASSLHSGVRSTDTQYF.

The rearrangement links TRBV28 to TRBJ1-2; 7 bases are shared with TRBD1. This CDR3 comprises 13 residues. CDR1 MDHEN and CDR2 SYDVKM come from the germline V gene. V lost 3 bases, J lost 8 bases, and 6 bases stayed unmatched. The CDR3 region has the DNA TGTGCCAGCAGTTTCCCCATGACAGGGGGCTACACCTTC. Its translation is CASSFPMTGGYTF.

The chain has TRBV6-2 or TRBV6-3 and TRBJ2-3; perhaps TRBD1 as D (6 bases). The CDR3 has 15 amino acids. CDR1 and CDR2 (germline): MNHEY, SVGEGT. V lost 2 bases and J 3 bases, leaving 12 bases between the germline ends. CDR3 DNA: TGTGCCAGCAGTTACCCCGACAGGCATACAGATACGCAGTATTTT. Protein: CASSYPDRHTDTQYF.

The chain has TRBV5-8 and TRBJ1-4; D remains unclear. This CDR3 region has 13 residues. Trimming took off 7 bases at V and 5 bases at J, with 12 bases between the two ends. The V gene's germline CDR1 is SGHTS and CDR2 YDEGEE. CDR3 DNA sequence: TGTGCCAGCTCCATACGGAGGAATGAAAAACTGTTTTTT. Amino acid sequence: CASSIRRNEKLFF.

The V and J genes are TRBV5-5 and TRBJ2-7, with TRBD1 as a possible D gene (5 bases). The CDR3 consists of 13 residues. V gave up 1 base and J gave up 1 base, with 6 bases separating them. Germline V gene lookup returns CDR1 SGHKS and CDR2 YYEKEE (reference sequence). For the CDR3, the DNA is TGTGCCAGCAGCTTGAGGGGATCCTACGAGCAGTACTTC. Amino acid sequence: CASSLRGSYEQYF.

The gene calls are TRBV7-9 and TRBJ2-2; D ambiguous. V gave up 5 bases and J gave up 6 bases, with 7 bases separating them. The CDR3 loop spans 12 amino acids. CDR1 SEHNR and CDR2 FQNEAQ come from the germline V gene (reference sequence). CDR3: CASSPVPGELFF. The CDR3 DNA is TGTGCCAGCAGCCCCGTCCCCGGGGAGCTGTTTTTT.

This clone was recorded only once. The V gene is TRBV6-5, the J gene TRBJ2-2, with D perhaps matching TRBD1 (6 bases). CDR1 is MNHEY and CDR2 is SVGAGI in the germline V gene. Trimming removed 6 bases from V and 1 base from J, with 9 bases in between. The CDR3 runs 14 residues. CDR3 sequence: CASSTGMNTGELFF. The CDR3 coding sequence is TGTGCCAGCAGCACAGGGATGAACACCGGGGAGCTGTTTTTT.

The CDR3 protein is CASSIQYNEQFF. The CDR3 DNA is TGTGCCAGCAGTATACAGTACAATGAGCAGTTCTTC. The chain has TRBV28 and TRBJ2-1; no definite D call. Germline loops: CDR1 MDHEN, CDR2 SYDVKM. The CDR3 is 12 residues long. Trimming removed 5 bases at V and 4 bases at J, with 6 bases between.

In DNA, the CDR3 is TGTGCCAGCAGGCCGCGGGACGAGAACACTGAAGCTTTCTTT. Translated: CASRPRDENTEAFF. V usage is TRBV28 and J usage is TRBJ1-1, with D possibly matching TRBD1 (5 bases). V lost 6 bases and J 1 base, leaving 12 bases between the germline ends. CDR3 length equals 14 residues. Germline assignment: CDR1 MDHEN and CDR2 SYDVKM. The complete variable domain, with remaining parts taken from reference TRBV28 and TRBJ1-1, reads DVKVTQSSRYLVKRTGEKVFLECVQDMDHENMFWYRQDPGLGLRLIYFSYDVKMKEKGDIPEGYSVSREKKERFSLILESASTNQTSMYLCASRPRDENTEAFFGQGTRLTVV.

The gene calls are TRBV28 and TRBJ1-2; tentative D call: TRBD1 (5 bases). V was shortened by 1 base and J by 4 bases, with 10 bases between the two germline ends. CDR3 length: 14 amino acids. CDR1 and CDR2 (germline): MDHEN, SYDVKM. The CDR3 DNA is TGTGCCAGCAGTTTATACAGGCCCCTCTATGGCTACACCTTC. Translating gives CASSLYRPLYGYTF.

CDR3 protein: CASSLGQHNQPQHF. The CDR3 nucleotides read TGTGCCAGTAGTTTGGGACAGCACAATCAGCCCCAGCATTTT. The chain is built from TRBV19 and TRBJ1-5; 7 nucleotides align to TRBD1. Germline V gene lookup returns CDR1 LNHDA and CDR2 SQIVND (reference sequence). V shed 5 bases and J 3 bases; nucleotides not matched to a gene: 4. The CDR3 spans 14 residues.

The V and J genes are TRBV18 and TRBJ1-2, with D maybe TRBD1 (5 bases). The germline V gene encodes CDR1 KGHSH and CDR2 LQKENI. CDR3 length: 15 residues. V was shortened by 0 bases and J by 3 bases, with 11 bases between the two germline ends. The CDR3 nucleotides are TGTGCCAGCTCACCACCAGGGGCCAGGGACTATGGCTACACCTTC. Protein product: CASSPPGARDYGYTF. Together with reference TRBV18 and TRBJ1-2, the CDR3 gives the full variable domain: NAGVMQNPRHLVRRRGQEARLRCSPMKGHSHVYWYRQLPEEGLKFMVYLQKENIIDESGMPKERFSAEFPKEGPSILRIQQVVRGDSAAYFCASSPPGARDYGYTFGSGTRLTVV.

The genes are TRBV7-7 and TRBJ2-5, with TRBD1 identical over 9 bases. Germline V gene data show CDR1 as SSHAT and CDR2 as FNYEAQ (reference sequence). This CDR3 region has 15 residues. With V trimmed by 1 base and J by 5 bases, 5 bases remained unmatched. This CDR3 reads CASSLDRTGEETQYF. As DNA, the CDR3 is TGTGCCAGCAGCTTAGATCGGACAGGGGAGGAGACCCAGTACTTC.

The chain links TRBV6-5 to TRBJ2-7, with a possible D match to TRBD2 (6 bases). Between the trimmed V and J ends, which lost 5 bases and 6 bases, there was a span of 11 bases. The CDR3 sequence is 12 residues long. CDR1 and CDR2 from the germline V gene are MNHEY and SVGAGI. CDR3 nucleotide sequence: TGTGCCAGCAGTAACCAGGGAGGCGAGCAGTACTTC. It is translated as CASSNQGGEQYF.

A single count supports this clone. This rearrangement joins TRBV28 to TRBJ2-1, with 11 positions matching TRBD1. CDR1 and CDR2 (germline): MDHEN, SYDVKM. V dropped 6 bases and J dropped 6; count of bases not matched to a gene: 10. The CDR3 covers 16 residues. DNA for the CDR3: TGTGCCAGCAGCCCCCTGAGTGGGACAGGGGGCAATGAGCAGTTCTTC. This codes for CASSPLSGTGGNEQFF.